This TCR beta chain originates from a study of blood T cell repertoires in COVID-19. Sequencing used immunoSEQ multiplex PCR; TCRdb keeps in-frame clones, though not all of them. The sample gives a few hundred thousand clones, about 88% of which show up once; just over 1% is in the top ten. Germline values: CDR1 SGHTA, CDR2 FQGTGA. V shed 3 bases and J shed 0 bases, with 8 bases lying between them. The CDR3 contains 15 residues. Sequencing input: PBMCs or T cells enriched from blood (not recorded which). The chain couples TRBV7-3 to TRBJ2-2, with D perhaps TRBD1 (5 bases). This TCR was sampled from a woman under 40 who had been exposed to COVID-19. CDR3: CASSFEQANTGELFF. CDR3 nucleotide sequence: TGTGCCAGCAGCTTCGAACAGGCGAACACCGGGGAGCTGTTTTTT.